This T cell receptor (beta chain) was profiled in a study of cytomegalovirus exposure and HLA in healthy donors. The donors were healthy bone marrow donors. Sampled while nominally healthy, donors likely had unrecorded immune exposures. It was with 60 Vbeta and 13 Jbeta primers that the PCR ran. Some clones are missing from TCRdb's copy, which holds only in-frame ones; the method was immunoSEQ multiplex PCR. Recorded for this sample: just over 200,000 clones. V gave up 3 bases and J gave up 10 bases, with 21 bases separating them. The CDR3 has 15 residues. Germline values: CDR1 MNHEY, CDR2 SMNVEV (reference sequence).

The receptor was derived from a girl aged 2-9 years in good health and CMV-seropositive. Sequencing used PBMCs. The chain carries TRBV27 and TRBJ1-1; the D gene is possibly TRBD1 (5 bases). Here the CDR3 reads CASSFRGEPDIGAFF. Written as DNA, the CDR3 is TGTGCCAGCAGTTTCCGGGGGGAACCGGATATTGGAGCTTTCTTT.